This TCR beta chain originates from a study of Ad26.COV2.S vaccination and SARS-CoV-2 variants. Study at large: Ad26.COV2.S given intramuscularly, once or twice 56 days apart. General study results and limits: Those who received the vaccine showed greater spike-specific TCR breadth than those given placebo. The TCR breadth and depth analyses may have produced an underestimate of total T cell responses.

The germline V gene encodes CDR1 MNHEY and CDR2 SVGEGT. V was clipped by 5 bases and J by 1 base, with 21 bases between them. The CDR3 runs to 18 residues. On this clone: Its target is unknown.

The treatment: about 20 received Ad26.COV2.S at low or high dose, single or two shots; about 5 received placebo; per-sample allocation not given. Collection of samples fell on day 63 after the first vaccine or placebo injection. Immunization relied on an Ad26 vector, which expressed Wuhan-strain SARS-CoV-2 spike. TCRdb keeps only in-frame clones here, not all; method: immunoSEQ multiplex PCR. The table records around 300,000 clones, around 88% of them present only once. The chain is built from TRBV6-2 or TRBV6-3 and TRBJ1-5, with D possibly being TRBD1 (5 bases). This sequence originates from a person between 18 and 59 years old who received the Ad26.COV2.S COVID-19 vaccine or a placebo. Sequenced here: peripheral blood, sampled in a trial of Ad26.COV2.S vaccine versus placebo. CDR3 nucleotides: TGTGCCAGCAGTGATCGGGTTCTGCGGGACGGCAGCAATCAGCCCCAGCATTTT. Protein sequence: CASSDRVLRDGSNQPQHF.